This T cell receptor beta chain was identified during a study of cytomegalovirus exposure and HLA in healthy donors listed by TCRdb under 2017. With regard to the full study: An earlier analysis of several hundred of the donors reported under 300 Gb of sequence data and around 110 million unique TCR beta sequences obtained from some 170 million T cells. Approximately 330 gigabases of sequencing data and tens of millions of unique TCR sequences made up an early release that covered roughly 670 HLA-typed donors. The genetic ancestry cluster associated with self-reported Caucasian donors included about 84% of the roughly 360 genotyped donors. The aim of the study was to test whether cataloging public T cell receptors could identify signatures of past pathogen exposure. The T cell repertoires of around 670 subjects were profiled by immunosequencing and related to cytomegalovirus serostatus. Along with the approximately 650-subject first cohort, a separate validation cohort of approximately 110 different subjects was used. High-throughput TCR immunosequencing, statistical association of individual TCRs with disease status, and machine learning were combined to predict cytomegalovirus infection status. A later analysis re-analyzed previously published TCR beta repertoires from 666 donors and added high-resolution HLA genotyping to study TCR occurrence patterns. In the later analysis, no new phenotypic data were used to find candidate immune exposures; instead, reliance was placed on TCR beta sequences and their occurrence across donors. To decide whether each TCR beta V gene segment behaved as functional or pseudogenic, an earlier analysis of approximately 620 of the donors relied on high-throughput TCR beta sequencing. Donor age, sex, ethnicity and CMV serostatus were compiled alongside the repertoire data. A later genetic analysis used genome-wide SNP genotypes for about three fifths of the 666 donors, treating that subset as a discovery cohort. All discovery cohort repertoires had been generated using a single sequencing platform. HLA typing covered class I and class II loci at four-digit resolution. Typing coverage differed by locus: A, B, C, DRB1 and DQB1 were typed in roughly 629-630 donors, DQA1 in 522, DPA1 in 600 to 610, and DPB1 in approximately 450. About 5 DR-DQ haplotypes were handled as single units for association and clustering, since linkage in the cohort was strong. Among 300 to 500 genotyped donors of the cohort, an average of approximately 240,000 unique TCR beta nucleotide sequences was sequenced per donor, of which 15% to 20% were non-productive. Results the study describes overall, beyond this receptor: A cluster of highly shared sequence variants was judged likely to be a technical artifact of the sequencing pipeline. Most CMV-associated TCR beta chains appeared to be HLA-restricted in a later analysis, and the HLA associations seemed to be driven largely by CMV exposure. Correlated functional status among segregating V segments might reflect linkage disequilibrium, but an unknown experimental factor could not be ruled out. It was suggested by the authors that the approach could potentially be generalized to other disease states and immunological phenotypes. An earlier analysis of approximately 500 of the donors showed that most TCR beta V segments appeared in productive rearrangements either about 87% or about 30% of the time, which broadly matched IMGT annotations. Because HLA typing was unavailable for some donors at each locus, only the typed subset was used in association tests. Across donors, most TCR sequences were observed very rarely, whereas some public TCRs were present in many individuals. The cohort was sequenced for TCR beta chains only, and without alpha or paired-chain data the features that could be detected were limited. At a false discovery rate of 0.05, a later analysis linked around 17,000 TCR beta sequences to specific HLA alleles. Immune exposure information for the cohort was limited to CMV serostatus. Compared with the approximately 670-donor mean, donors in an Asian-associated ancestry cluster had fewer N-insertions in productive TCRs, according to a later genetic analysis. In a later analysis, the rate of TCR association differed among HLA loci, with DRB1 alleles having the most associated TCRs and HLA-C alleles having the fewest. Presence/absence analyses assumed roughly uniform sequencing depth across donors, an assumption that may not hold. The earlier analysis of approximately 590 of the donors excluded seventeen rarely observed V segments, including chromosome 9 orphons, because counts were too low. Cytomegalovirus status was reported to be diagnosed by the classifier with high specificity and sensitivity in both the original and validation cohorts. A later genetic analysis associated a missense DCLRE1C variant with V-gene and J-gene trimming of TCR beta chains, and an independent cohort replicated the association. A later analysis found that HLA-associated TCR beta chains were more clonally expanded and had lower generation probabilities than equally common non-associated chains. When HLA alleles, especially DR and DQ, strongly co-occurred, attributing TCR associations to individual alleles was difficult. In a later analysis, several top co-occurrence clusters were reported to appear linked to parvovirus B19, influenza, CMV and Epstein-Barr virus. In vitro tests confirmed that a few of the cytomegalovirus-associated TCR beta chains recognize cytomegalovirus antigens. The study gave a list of 150 to 200 TCR beta chains associated with cytomegalovirus. Some IMGT-functional V segments, including TRBV6-2 and TRBV6-3, could not be distinguished by the 87-base-pair reads and were therefore excluded. A further reported finding was that TCR beta sequences accurately predicted the HLA-A and HLA-B alleles for most subjects in the first cohort.

The protocol used for the library was the immunoSEQ multiplex PCR assay. A mixture of 60 forward primers for TCR Vbeta segments and 13 reverse primers for TCR Jbeta segments was used in the multiplex PCR. The CDR3 region of rearranged TCR beta genes was amplified from genomic DNA with a multiplex PCR assay. The amplified TCR beta libraries were sequenced on the Illumina HiSeq System as 87-base-pair reads. In the authors' own workflow: In a later analysis, 70 million to 95 million unique TCR beta chains were counted across the 500 to 850 repertoires, and around 10 million of these chains were shared by at least two donors. To remove PCR and sequencing errors, raw reads were error-corrected and collapsed into unique sequences using a nearest-neighbor algorithm that merged closely related sequences. To assign V, D and J gene segments, CDR3 sequences were aligned to IMGT reference sequences. For a sequence to be retained, a match of at least six nucleotides was required to both a V gene segment and a J gene segment. Rearrangements were classified as productive when the CDR3 lacked stop codons and remained in frame with V and J, and all other rearrangements were classified as non-productive. Following IMGT convention, CDR3 was defined as the stretch from the second conserved V-encoded cysteine to the conserved J-encoded phenylalanine. Sequences without an unambiguous match to a single V gene segment were excluded from the earlier analysis of several hundred of the donors. An earlier analysis of 550 to 650 of the donors classified V segments as functional when productive rearrangements were above 56.7% and as segregating when the standard deviation between donors was above 5%. A statistical classification framework was built for diagnosing cytomegalovirus status from the catalog of TCR beta chain sequences. A later analysis assigned V and J genes by comparing TCR nucleotide sequences with IMGT/GENE-DB human TR gene sequences. The TCRdist pipeline was used in a later analysis to assign CDR3 sequences and most-parsimonious VDJ recombination scenarios. A later analysis defined each TCR beta chain by its CDR3 amino acid sequence plus V-gene family, and excluded reads lacking a unique V-gene family. As a way to deal with suspected cross-contamination and a sequencing artifact, a later analysis dropped 450 to 600 nucleotide sequences that were highly shared and had low generation probability. In a later analysis, a clonal expansion index was calculated for each public chain from normalized within-repertoire ranks of inferred template counts. In a later analysis, generation probabilities were computed using a VDJ recombination model fitted to out-of-frame rearrangements, and the results were checked against IGoR. In a later analysis, hypergeometric tests were used to score TCR-TCR, TCR-HLA and TCR-CMV co-occurrence, with a repertoire-size bias correction applied to TCR pairs. False discovery rates were estimated in a later analysis by permuting HLA or CMV assignments 20 times. In a later analysis, co-occurring TCRs were grouped with DBSCAN, and TCRdist sequence similarity was added when clustering was performed within HLA-allele-positive subsets. Repertoires with fewer than 30,000 or more than 120,000 public chains, plus five repertoires with anomalous nucleotide sharing, were excluded from co-occurrence clustering. The table comes from immuneACCESS by way of TCRdb, which keeps in-frame sequences with V and J called. Part of the clones is missing from these tables; in studies checked, under half for an unresolved V gene and the rest for unknown reasons. That table is the source of V, J and clone size, and D and trimming were worked out from the DNA. The sample records 170,000 or so clones, roughly four fifths of which are singletons. 4.8% of the sample lies in the top ten.

CDR1 and CDR2 (MNHNS, SASEGT) derive from the germline V gene. V is pared back by 7 bases and J by 5 bases, with 15 bases lying between the germline termini. The cysteine opens and the phenylalanine closes a CDR3 of 13 amino acids. The DNA shown is the 39-base CDR3, in frame from base 1. In total, more than 500 healthy bone marrow donors made up the cohort. At the time of sampling, all cohort members were nominally healthy, though unrecorded immune exposures were likely present. The donor tested CMV seronegative, placing the donor among the 350 or so seronegative members of the cohort. A peripheral blood sample was collected from each donor, and TCR beta sequencing was performed on peripheral blood mononuclear cells. Genomic DNA extraction from the blood cell samples was performed with the Qiagen DNeasy Blood Extraction Kit. Points on this clone: Its target antigen remains unknown. It has no much larger one-base neighbor in the sample; base qualities were not kept.

The sequencing sample was made of PBMCs. The sequence derives from a man between 18 and 29 years old in good health and CMV-seronegative. This receptor chain uses TRBV6-1 and TRBJ2-7, with a weak D call of TRBD1 (5 bases match). Here the CDR3 is given as CASTRGSQDEQYF. The DNA reads TGTGCCAGCACAAGGGGCAGCCAGGACGAGCAGTACTTC.